This T cell receptor beta chain was recorded in a study of blood T cell repertoires in COVID-19. The trim removed 5 bases at V and 4 bases at J, leaving 6 bases unmatched. This CDR3 has 15 amino acids. Germline V CDR1 and CDR2: KGHDR, SFDVKD. As originally analysed: Estimates of nucleated cell counts were drawn from the amplification of reference gene primers. Here immunoSEQ multiplex PCR was the method, and the copy in TCRdb shows in-frame clones only, minus some. V, J and clone size are those of that table, while D and trimming were read from the DNA. The sample carries fewer than 650,000 clones, around nine tenths recorded once.

This chain joins TRBV24-1 and TRBJ2-7; TRBD1 aligns across 11 bases. The origin of this receptor is a woman aged 50 to 65 with COVID-19, enrolled during active disease. The sample taken for sequencing was peripheral blood. CDR3 residues: CATSGADRGQYEQYF. The CDR3 DNA reads as TGTGCCACCAGTGGCGCGGACAGGGGGCAATACGAGCAGTACTTC.